A selection of T cell receptor beta chains follows, all from one sample in a study of technical replicates of blood from several donors. Some clones are missing from TCRdb's copy, which holds only in-frame ones; the method was immunoSEQ multiplex PCR. This sample has more than 90,000 clones; 90% to 97% occur once, and the top ten carry roughly 0.22%. Sequences were obtained from T cells isolated from PBMCs. Receptor source: a human donor in good health. The CDR3 runs from the conserved cysteine through the conserved F or W. Fields, in order: clone size, J gene, V gene, D gene, CDR3 DNA, CDR3 protein. D genes are given only for firm matches. Size is omitted from some rows. Given values are once, few, many or a class for expanded clones.

>-|TRBJ2-7|TRBV4-1|-
TGCGCCAGCAGTCCCTACTCGACAGGCCTCTACGAGCAGTACTTC
CASSPYSTGLYEQYF
>-|TRBJ2-5|TRBV5-4|TRBD2
TGTGCCAGCAGCTTCACTAGCGGGAGGGCTGAAGAGACCCAGTACTTC
CASSFTSGRAEETQYF
>-|TRBJ2-3|TRBV15|TRBD1
TGTGCCACCAGCAGAGATATGGGAACTCCGACAGGGGATCAAGATACGCAGTATTTT
CATSRDMGTPTGDQDTQYF
>-|TRBJ2-1|TRBV28|-
TGTGCCAGCAGTAGGACTTTTCTCCGTAACAATGAGCAGTTCTTC
CASSRTFLRNNEQFF
>-|TRBJ1-3|TRBV5-5|-
TGTGCCAGCAGCTTGCCGGGGAATACTGGAAACACCATATATTTT
CASSLPGNTGNTIYF
>-|TRBJ2-3|TRBV19|-
TGTGCCAGTAGTATCATCCGGGACACAGATACGCAGTATTTT
CASSIIRDTDTQYF
>-|TRBJ2-5|TRBV28|-
TGTGCCAGCAGTTTAACGGCGGTCCAAGAGACCCAGTACTTC
CASSLTAVQETQYF
>-|TRBJ2-3|TRBV2|TRBD2
TGTGCCAGCAGTGAAGGAACTAGCGGGGACCTCGCGTATTTT
CASSEGTSGDLAYF
>-|TRBJ2-5|TRBV27|-
TGTGCCAGCAGTTTACGGGACATGGAGGAGACCCAGTACTTC
CASSLRDMEETQYF
>-|TRBJ2-1|TRBV11-3|TRBD1
TGTGCCAGCAGGGACAGGTCCAACAATGAGCAGTTCTTC
CASRDRSNNEQFF
>-|TRBJ2-5|TRBV19|TRBD2
TGTGCCAGTAGTAGGACGGGACTAGCCGCGCGCGAGACCCAGTACTTC
CASSRTGLAARETQYF
>-|TRBJ2-7|TRBV18|TRBD1
TGTGCCAGCTCACCCAGGACAGGGTCAGTCTACGAGCAGTACTTC
CASSPRTGSVYEQYF
>-|TRBJ1-2|TRBV2|TRBD1
TGTGCCAGCGGGGTATATCAGGACAGGTCCTTC
CASGVYQDRSF
>-|TRBJ1-1|TRBV7-9|-
TGTGCCACCCAGGGTTTGGACACTGAAGCTTTCTTT
CATQGLDTEAFF
>-|TRBJ2-7|TRBV7-3|TRBD1
TGTGCCAGCAGCTTCCTGGGACAGGGGGCCGTGTACTTC
CASSFLGQGAVYF
>-|TRBJ1-5|TRBV7-8|-
TGTGCCAGCAGCTTAGTTAATGTGGGGGCTTGGGATAGCAATCAGCCCCAGCATTTT
CASSLVNVGAWDSNQPQHF
>few|TRBJ1-1|TRBV10-3|-
TGTGCCATCAGTGACGTACTTACCCTAACAGCGGCGAACACTGAAGCTTTCTTT
CAISDVLTLTAANTEAFF
>once|TRBJ2-7|TRBV6-5|TRBD1
TGTGCCAGCAGTTCGGGACAGGGGGACTACGAGCAGTACTTC
CASSSGQGDYEQYF
>once|TRBJ1-3|TRBV6-5|TRBD1
TGTGCCAGCAGTTACCAGACAGGGATCTCTGGAAACACCATATATTTT
CASSYQTGISGNTIYF
>-|TRBJ2-1|TRBV6-1|-
TGTGCCAGCAGTGTCTCTAGCGTTGCCTACAATGAGCAGTTCTTC
CASSVSSVAYNEQFF
>-|TRBJ1-6|TRBV30|-
TGTGCCTGGGGACAGCCCTCCTATAATTCACCCCTCCACTTT
CAWGQPSYNSPLHF
>-|TRBJ2-7|TRBV5-1|TRBD1
TGCGCCAGCAGCTCCGGACAGGGAGTGACCGAGCAGTACTTC
CASSSGQGVTEQYF
>once|TRBJ1-1|TRBV9|-
TGTGCCAGCAGCGTAGCTAAGACTACTGAAGCTTTCTTT
CASSVAKTTEAFF
>-|TRBJ2-7|TRBV4-1|-
TGCGCCAGCAGCCAAGTCGTCTCTACCTCCTACGAGCAGTACTTC
CASSQVVSTSYEQYF
>-|TRBJ2-2|TRBV2|TRBD2
TGTGCCAGTCGACCTAGAGCGGGAGAACAGGACACCGGGGAGCTGTTTTTT
CASRPRAGEQDTGELFF
>-|TRBJ2-5|TRBV5-4|-
TGTGCCAGCAGCTACGCGGGGTTTCGGGAGACCCAGTACTTC
CASSYAGFRETQYF
>-|TRBJ2-2|TRBV16|TRBD1
TGTGCCAGCAGCCAACCGGGACAGGGCTGGGTACCCGGGGAGCTGTTTTTT
CASSQPGQGWVPGELFF
>-|TRBJ2-7|TRBV5-6|TRBD1
TGTGCCAGCAGCGTTGACAGGGCGCTGTACGAGCAGTACTTC
CASSVDRALYEQYF
>-|TRBJ2-7|TRBV7-9|TRBD2
TGTGCCAGCAGCTTAGGGGCAGGACTAGAGGTCTACGAGCAGTACTTC
CASSLGAGLEVYEQYF
>-|TRBJ2-7|TRBV6-5|-
TGTGCCAGCAGTCTTACAGTCGCCTACGAGCAGTACTTC
CASSLTVAYEQYF
>few|TRBJ2-1|TRBV10-3|-
TGTGCCATCAGTGAGTCACAGGTGTGGCAGTTCTTC
CAISESQVWQFF
>-|TRBJ1-2|TRBV4-1|-
TGCGCCAGCAGCCAAGGGTTAATCGGGGGGCTGTATGGCTACACCTTC
CASSQGLIGGLYGYTF
>-|TRBJ2-3|TRBV5-6|-
TGTGCCAGCAGCTTGAGAACAGGCACAGATACGCAGTATTTT
CASSLRTGTDTQYF
>-|TRBJ2-7|TRBV6-6|-
TGTGCCAGCAGACCAGGACAAACCTACGAGCAGTACTTC
CASRPGQTYEQYF
>-|TRBJ2-1|TRBV7-9|TRBD1
TGTGCCAGCAGCTTTCAAGAGGGGGCGGTTGAGCAGTTCTTC
CASSFQEGAVEQFF
>-|TRBJ2-7|TRBV7-9|TRBD1
TGTGCCAGCAGCTTAAGCTCGGGACAGGGGGTTTCCTACGAGCAGTACTTC
CASSLSSGQGVSYEQYF
>-|TRBJ2-7|TRBV2|-
TGTGCCAGCAGTGACGGCCAGACTGCCTACGAGCAGTACTTC
CASSDGQTAYEQYF
>-|TRBJ1-2|TRBV4-2|-
TGTGCCAGCAGCCTGGGGGGGACCAACTATGGCTACACCTTC
CASSLGGTNYGYTF
>-|TRBJ1-2|TRBV5-1|-
TGCGCCAGCAGCTCGAGACAGTCAAACTATGGCTACACCTTC
CASSSRQSNYGYTF
>-|TRBJ2-5|TRBV4-1|TRBD1
TGCGCCAGCAGCCAAGGCCCGGGACAGGAGGAGACCCAGTACTTC
CASSQGPGQEETQYF
>-|TRBJ2-7|TRBV9|TRBD2
TGTGCCAGCAGCGAGACGGGGGGGCCTGACGAGCAGTACTTC
CASSETGGPDEQYF
>-|TRBJ2-3|TRBV5-1|-
TGCGCCAGCAGCGCCGGGACTAGCACAGATACGCAGTATTTT
CASSAGTSTDTQYF
>-|TRBJ2-1|TRBV4-1|TRBD1
TGCGCCAGCAGCCCGGACAGGGGGAGACAGAGGAATGAGCAGTTCTTC
CASSPDRGRQRNEQFF
>-|TRBJ2-2|TRBV7-6|-
TGTGCCAGCAGTATCAGCGGGGAGCTGTTTTTT
CASSISGELFF
>-|TRBJ2-5|TRBV28|-
TGTGCCAGCAGTTGGGAGGCGACCCAGTACTTC
CASSWEATQYF
>-|TRBJ1-2|TRBV4-1|-
TGCGCCAGCAGCCAAGTGAGGGAAGCTAACTATGGCTACACCTTC
CASSQVREANYGYTF
>-|TRBJ2-1|TRBV4-1|-
TGCGCCAGCAGCCTTCCGCCCCAGGGGGGTTACAATGAGCAGTTCTTC
CASSLPPQGGYNEQFF
>few|TRBJ1-1|TRBV18|-
TGTGCCAGCTCACCAGTTAGCGGAGTTCGGAACACTGAAGCTTTCTTT
CASSPVSGVRNTEAFF
>-|TRBJ2-3|TRBV6-4|-
TGTGCCAGCAGTGACTCCGGCGGGACAGGCACAGATACGCAGTATTTT
CASSDSGGTGTDTQYF